Shown below are 30 T cell receptor beta chains from a single sample sequenced in a study of CD8 T cells in Susac syndrome. After extraction with the RNeasy kit, roughly 0.45 to 1 ug of the RNA was reverse transcribed using random hexamers. In TCRdb, the immunoSEQ multiplex PCR reads were re-called with MiXCR into one record per CDR3 protein. The data hold 95,000 to 150,000 distinct CDR3 sequences, with 96% observed a single time. The specimen sequenced was CD4+ T cells from PBMCs. These receptors were collected from a human donor with Susac syndrome.

The CDR3 DNA reads as TGTGCCAGCAGTCTTAACCCCGCGGGCACAGATACGCAGTATTTT. It encodes CASSLNPAGTDTQYF. V usage is TRBV7-2 and J usage is TRBJ2-3; D remains ambiguous. CDR3 size: 15 residues. The V and J ends lost 6 bases and 1 base respectively, with 14 bases between them. Per germline, CDR1 SGHTA and CDR2 FQGNSA.

V gene TRBV27 combines with J gene TRBJ2-7; 7 bases fit TRBD2. The germline CDR1 and CDR2 sequences are MNHEY and SMNVEV (reference sequence). The trim removed 4 bases at V and 0 bases at J, leaving 9 bases unmatched. The CDR3 has 16 residues. Written as DNA, the CDR3 is TGTGCCAGCAGTTACCGCCTAGCGGCAAGCTCCTACGAGCAGTACTTC. Protein: CASSYRLAASSYEQYF.

The J gene is TRBJ2-4, the V gene TRBV12-3 or TRBV12-4; TRBD1 matches at 8 bases. The ends lost 5 bases at V and 8 bases at J; junction bases unmatched: 11. The CDR3 has 15 residues. The CDR3 spells CASSPTGGGRDIQYF. The CDR3 DNA follows: TGTGCCAGCAGTCCTACAGGGGGAGGAAGAGACATTCAGTACTTC.

The chain links TRBV19 to TRBJ1-1; D gene unclear. This CDR3 comprises 14 residues. Germline V gene lookup returns CDR1 LNHDA and CDR2 SQIVND (reference sequence). V lost 4 bases and J lost 3, with 12 bases in between. The CDR3 DNA is TGTGCCAGTAGTACAGCAGCCGGGCACACTGAAGCTTTCTTT. It encodes CASSTAAGHTEAFF. The full variable domain, its missing parts supplied by reference TRBV19 and TRBJ1-1, is DGGITQSPKYLFRKEGQNVTLSCEQNLNHDAMYWYRQDPGQGLRLIYYSQIVNDFQKGDIAEGYSVSREKKESFPLTVTSAQKNPTAFYLCASSTAAGHTEAFFGQGTRLTVV.

The chain uses TRBV20-1 and TRBJ1-1, with a tentative D call TRBD1 (6 bases). Germline loops: CDR1 DFQATT, CDR2 SNEGSKA (reference sequence). With 0 bases removed from V and 4 bases from J, the gap between germline ends came to 21 bases. The CDR3 contains 17 residues. The DNA of the CDR3 is TGCAGTGCTAGAGATCTTAGTAACGGGGGCGCGTTCACTGAAGCTTTCTTT. It codes for CSARDLSNGGAFTEAFF.

The chain has TRBV20-1 and TRBJ1-5, with 7 bases matching TRBD1. Germline values: CDR1 DFQATT, CDR2 SNEGSKA (reference sequence). Germline trimming cut 6 bases from V and 0 bases from J; bases unmatched to any gene: 14. The CDR3 has 17 amino acids. CDR3 protein: CSAQDRAQGNSNQPQHF. DNA for the CDR3: TGCAGTGCACAAGACCGGGCACAGGGGAATAGCAATCAGCCCCAGCATTTT.

The rearrangement links TRBV20-1 to TRBJ2-1; 7 positions match TRBD1. V was pared by 8 bases and J by 7 bases, with 14 bases of the junction left unmatched. The CDR3 length is 14 residues. Germline-derived CDR1 and CDR2 are DFQATT and SNEGSKA (reference sequence). The CDR3 loop reads CSSIPGTVTNEQFF. For the CDR3, the DNA is TGCAGTTCTATTCCCGGGACAGTGACGAATGAGCAGTTCTTC.

V usage is TRBV5-1 and J usage is TRBJ2-7; TRBD2 matches 13 bases. The germline gives CDR1 SGHRS, CDR2 YFSETQ. V was clipped by 2 bases and J by 6 bases; unmatched bases: 8. The CDR3 runs to 16 residues. DNA for the CDR3: TGCGCCAGCAGCTTTGGTTTCGGGACTAGCGGGACCGAGCAGTACTTC. Its translation is CASSFGFGTSGTEQYF.

J is TRBJ2-4 and V is TRBV9; D possibly matches TRBD1 or TRBD2 (6 bases each). Trimming took 3 bases from V and 3 from J, leaving 16 bases between them. This CDR3 is 16 amino acids long. Germline assignment: CDR1 SGDLS and CDR2 YYNGEE. The CDR3 sequence is CASSAVGGGGKNIQYF. CDR3 DNA: TGTGCCAGCAGCGCGGTCGGGGGCGGTGGCAAAAACATTCAGTACTTC.

The chain carries TRBV30 and TRBJ1-4; TRBD1 might be the D (5 bases). This CDR3 has 11 amino acids. Trimming removed 8 bases at V and 8 bases at J, with 12 bases between. The germline gives CDR1 GTSNPN, CDR2 SVGIG (reference sequence). The CDR3 nucleotides read TGTGCCGTAGGGACGGACGAAAAACTGTTTTTT. Its translation is CAVGTDEKLFF. The full variable domain, with the rest looked up from reference TRBV30 and TRBJ1-4, is SQTIHQWPATLVQPVGSPLSLECTVEGTSNPNLYWYRQAAGRGLQLLFYSVGIGQISSEVPQNLSASRPQDRQFILSSKKLLLSDSGFYLCAVGTDEKLFFGSGTQLSVL.

The chain carries TRBV30 and TRBJ2-3, with 7 bases that match TRBD2. Germline CDR1 GTSNPN, CDR2 SVGIG (reference sequence). The V gene end was trimmed by 0 bases and the J gene end by 3 bases; junction bases not matched to a gene: 3. The CDR3 runs 14 residues. In nucleotides, the CDR3 is TGTGCCTGGAGTGTTGGGGGGGTGACAGATACGCAGTATTTT. Translated, it gives CAWSVGGVTDTQYF.

The chain links TRBV4-1 to TRBJ2-1; 10 bases fit TRBD2. The germline CDR1 and CDR2 sequences are MGHRA and YSYEKL. The ends lost 0 bases at V and 6 bases at J; junction bases unmatched: 20. The CDR3 has 21 amino acids. The CDR3 nucleotides read TGCGCCAGCAGCCAAGAGATCGTAGCACAGGGAGCGAGCGGGAGGGCCAATGAGCAGTTCTTC. Translation gives CASSQEIVAQGASGRANEQFF.

This chain uses TRBV7-2 with TRBJ2-3; 7 bases line up with TRBD2. Germline V gene data show CDR1 as SGHTA and CDR2 as FQGNSA. Germline trimming cut 4 bases from V and 1 base from J; bases unmatched to any gene: 5. This CDR3 spans 15 amino acids. CDR3 protein: CASSSRGDGTDTQYF. As DNA, the CDR3 is TGTGCCAGCAGCTCCCGGGGGGACGGCACAGATACGCAGTATTTT.

This clonotype was observed once. The chain uses TRBV12-3 or TRBV12-4 and TRBJ1-3, with no clear D. The CDR3 is 13 residues long. With 5 bases removed from V and 4 bases from J, the gap between germline ends came to 9 bases. The chain's CDR3 is CASSLQMGNTIYF. The CDR3 region has the DNA TGTGCCAGCAGTCTCCAAATGGGAAACACCATATATTTT.

The chain recombines TRBV4-2 with TRBJ2-7, with 12 bases lining up with TRBD2. Germline-derived CDR1 and CDR2 are LGHNA and YNFKEQ. CDR3 length: 18 residues. Unmatched junction bases numbered 9, after V lost 0 bases and J lost 3 bases. CDR3 sequence reads: CASSQDRLAGAQNYEQYF. The CDR3 bases are TGTGCCAGCAGCCAAGACAGACTAGCGGGAGCCCAAAACTACGAGCAGTACTTC.

This chain connects TRBV2 to TRBJ1-5; D is undetermined. Germline V gene data show CDR1 as SNHLY and CDR2 as FYNNEI. This CDR3 region has 13 residues. V lost 8 bases and J 6 bases, leaving 14 bases between the germline ends. The CDR3 sequence: CASVTAPGQPQHF. Here the CDR3 DNA reads TGTGCCAGCGTCACGGCCCCAGGTCAGCCCCAGCATTTT. Full variable domain (missing parts from reference TRBV2 and TRBJ1-5): EPEVTQTPSHQVTQMGQEVILRCVPISNHLYFYWYRQILGQKVEFLVSFYNNEISEKSEIFDDQFSVERPDGSNFTLKIRSTKLEDSAMYFCASVTAPGQPQHFGDGTRLSIL.

The genes are TRBV11-2 and TRBJ2-6; TRBD1 matches 11 bases. From germline, CDR1 is SGHAT and CDR2 FQNNGV. J was trimmed by 2 bases and V by 5 bases; bases with no gene match: 8. The CDR3 consists of 18 residues. CDR3 protein: CASSPRGQGEAGANVLTF. The CDR3 region has the DNA TGTGCCAGCAGCCCGCGGGGACAGGGGGAAGCTGGGGCCAACGTCCTGACTTTC.

This clonotype occurred a few times. The chain is built from TRBV7-9 and TRBJ2-1; D remains unclear. With 0 bases removed from V and 8 bases from J, the gap between germline ends came to 2 bases. CDR1 is SEHNR, CDR2 FQNEAQ, per germline (reference sequence). CDR3 length equals 11 residues. This CDR3 is CASSLAHEQFF. The CDR3 nucleotides are TGTGCCAGCAGCTTAGCACATGAGCAGTTCTTC.

The V gene is TRBV15, the J gene TRBJ2-1; the D gene is possibly TRBD2 (5 bases). From germline, CDR1 is LNHNV and CDR2 YYDKDF (reference sequence). Between the trimmed V and J ends, which lost 1 base and 9 bases, there was a span of 13 bases. This CDR3 is 14 amino acids long. This CDR3 reads CATSRGYSDTEQFF. In DNA, the CDR3 is TGTGCCACCAGCAGAGGCTATAGCGATACTGAGCAGTTCTTC.

The rearrangement uses TRBV6-1 and TRBJ2-3; D tentatively reads TRBD1 or TRBD2 (5 bases each). Germline V gene lookup returns CDR1 MNHNS and CDR2 SASEGT. V was trimmed by 10 bases and J by 2 bases, leaving 16 bases between them. This CDR3 contains 14 residues. CDR3 region: CATSEAGYTDTQYF. DNA for the CDR3: TGTGCCACCTCGGAGGCAGGGTACACAGATACGCAGTATTTT.

The rearrangement uses TRBV24-1 and TRBJ2-5; 7 bases line up with TRBD1. Losses at the gene ends were 4 bases for V and 1 base for J; bases not matched to a gene: 2. The CDR3 totals 14 residues. Per the germline V gene, CDR1 is KGHDR and CDR2 is SFDVKD. The CDR3 DNA is TGTGCCACCAGTGACCGGGACAGCCAAGAGACCCAGTACTTC. It translates to CATSDRDSQETQYF.

V and J are TRBV10-2 and TRBJ2-1, with 10 bases lining up with TRBD2. Germline V gives CDR1 WSHSY, CDR2 SAAADI. J gave up 6 bases and V 5 bases, and 4 bases lay outside the gene matches. This CDR3 region has 14 residues. The CDR3 is CASSPSGRANEQFF. The CDR3 bases are TGCGCCAGCAGTCCGAGCGGGAGGGCCAATGAGCAGTTCTTC.

CDR3 coding DNA: TGCAGTGCTAGGCCGACTAGCGGGAGAGGAGAGACCCAGTACTTC. Residues: CSARPTSGRGETQYF. This chain uses TRBV20-1 with TRBJ2-5, with 12 bases that match TRBD2. This CDR3 comprises 15 residues. The V segment lost 3 bases and the J segment 4 bases; nucleotides outside the gene matches: 6. Looked up from germline, CDR1 is DFQATT and CDR2 is SNEGSKA (reference sequence).

The gene calls are TRBV12-3 or TRBV12-4 and TRBJ2-5; 9 nucleotides align to TRBD2. This CDR3 contains 17 residues. The J segment lost 0 bases and the V segment lost 0 bases, leaving 5 bases of the junction unmatched. In DNA form, the CDR3 reads TGTGCCAGCAGTTTAGCGAGGCCTAGCGGGAACCAAGAGACCCAGTACTTC. Protein: CASSLARPSGNQETQYF.

This chain uses TRBV28 with TRBJ2-1, with TRBD2 identical over 7 bases. Germline loops: CDR1 MDHEN, CDR2 SYDVKM. The CDR3 is 16 residues long. Trimming took 4 bases from V and 3 from J; bases not matched to a gene: 9. Here the CDR3 reads CASSSYLAASYNEQFF. The CDR3 DNA sequence: TGTGCCAGCAGTTCCTATCTAGCGGCCAGCTACAATGAGCAGTTCTTC.

This rearrangement joins TRBV3-1 to TRBJ2-1, with 16 bases fitting TRBD2. The CDR3 contains 17 residues. Per germline, CDR1 LGHDT and CDR2 YNNKEL (reference sequence). The V gene end was trimmed by 3 bases and the J gene end by 9 bases; junction bases not matched to a gene: 8. CDR3 DNA sequence: TGTGCCAGCAGCCACACTTCCGGGACTAGCGGGAGGGGTGAGCAGTTCTTC. Translation: CASSHTSGTSGRGEQFF.

The chain employs TRBV21-1 and TRBJ1-1; the table's D gene call, TRBD1, was not cross checked with the DNA. TRBV21-1 is recorded as a pseudogene. The CDR3 extends over 16 amino acids. In nucleotides, the CDR3 is TGTGCCAGCAGCAAAGATAGCCGCGGGGGGAACACTGAAGCTTTCTTT. This gives the protein CASSKDSRGGNTEAFF.

This rearrangement joins TRBV15 to TRBJ2-7; a possible D gene is TRBD1 (6 bases). Trimming shortened V by 2 bases and J by 3 bases, and 11 bases separated the two germline ends. CDR3 length equals 14 residues. Germline CDR1 reads LNHNV; CDR2 reads YYDKDF (reference sequence). CDR3 amino acids: CATSRSGQHYEQYF. DNA for the CDR3: TGTGCCACCAGCAGATCGGGACAACACTACGAGCAGTACTTC.

This sequence joins TRBV7-8 and TRBJ2-1; D gene ambiguous. CDR1 and CDR2 (germline): SGHVS, FQNEAQ. This CDR3 has 13 amino acids. V dropped 1 base and J dropped 3 bases, with 4 bases sitting between them. CDR3 sequence: CASSLGIYNEQFF. The CDR3 bases are TGTGCCAGCAGCTTAGGCATCTACAATGAGCAGTTCTTC.

This chain connects TRBV7-3 to TRBJ2-3; D not resolved. The germline gives CDR1 SGHTA, CDR2 FQGTGA. This CDR3 has 16 residues. Trimming took off 4 bases at V and 1 base at J, with 15 bases between the two ends. CDR3 in amino acids: CASSSTAGLGTDTQYF. In nucleotides, the CDR3 is TGTGCCAGCAGCTCAACTGCCGGTCTCGGCACAGATACGCAGTATTTT.